Following are 23 T cell receptor beta chains from one sample sequenced in a study of cytomegalovirus exposure and HLA in healthy donors. With 60 Vbeta and 13 Jbeta primers, the PCR was carried out. The method was immunoSEQ multiplex PCR; TCRdb's version includes in-frame clones alone and lacks a portion of them. The table has approximately 190,000 clones, 78% seen once. The sequenced material came from PBMCs. The receptors here all came from a woman between 25 and 40 years old in good health and CMV-seropositive.

V usage is TRBV5-1 and J usage is TRBJ2-1; TRBD2 matches at 11 bases. This CDR3 spans 16 amino acids. Germline V CDR1 and CDR2: SGHRS, YFSETQ. V gave up 3 bases and J gave up 9 bases; unmatched junction bases: 11. The CDR3 DNA is TGCGCCAGCAGCTCGGGACTAGCGGATCCCGGGGGTGAGCAGTTCTTC. Protein sequence: CASSSGLADPGGEQFF.

Written as DNA, the CDR3 is TGTGCCAGTAGTATAGGGACAGGGGACTCTGGGGCCAACGTCCTGACTTTC. Translation: CASSIGTGDSGANVLTF. The chain recombines TRBV19 with TRBJ2-6; 9 bases fit TRBD1. V was clipped by 1 base and J by 0 bases; unmatched bases: 1. Germline V gene sequence: CDR1 LNHDA, CDR2 SQIVND (reference sequence). This CDR3 contains 17 residues.

The V call is TRBV28, the J call TRBJ2-3; D is perhaps TRBD1 (5 bases). Germline assignment: CDR1 MDHEN and CDR2 SYDVKM. Trimming left V 10 bases short and J 0 bases short, with 11 bases between. The CDR3 sequence is 13 residues long. The CDR3 sequence is CATTGRSTDTQYF. The CDR3 region has the DNA TGTGCCACCACAGGACGGAGCACAGATACGCAGTATTTT.

The V and J genes are TRBV6-1 and TRBJ2-7; 8 bases map to TRBD1. Trimming at V came to 4 bases and at J to 2 bases, leaving 1 base not matched to a gene. This CDR3 has 13 amino acids. CDR1 and CDR2 (germline): MNHNS, SASEGT. CDR3 protein: CASSGTGTYEQYF. CDR3 nucleotides: TGTGCCAGCAGTGGGACAGGGACCTACGAGCAGTACTTC.

The V and J genes are TRBV2 and TRBJ1-4; TRBD1 aligns across 7 bases. The CDR3 has 14 residues. Germline CDR1 and CDR2: SNHLY and FYNNEI. The J segment lost 8 bases and the V segment lost 4 bases, leaving 7 bases of the junction unmatched. The CDR3 DNA is TGTGCCAGCAGTGTACAACAGGGGCACGAAAAACTGTTTTTT. Protein product: CASSVQQGHEKLFF.

CDR3 in amino acids: CASSFGGAGQPQHF. The CDR3 DNA reads as TGTGCCAGCAGCTTTGGGGGAGCGGGTCAGCCCCAGCATTTT. The J gene is TRBJ1-5, the V gene TRBV7-9; maybe TRBD1 (5 bases). V lost 3 bases, J lost 6 bases, and 12 bases lay in between. Germline-derived CDR1 and CDR2 are SEHNR and FQNEAQ (reference sequence). CDR3 length: 14 amino acids.

The chain employs TRBV27 and TRBJ2-5; TRBD1 matches 7 bases. J gave up 3 bases and V 3 bases, and 10 bases lay outside the gene matches. The CDR3 loop spans 16 amino acids. Germline-derived CDR1 and CDR2 are MNHEY and SMNVEV (reference sequence). The CDR3 sequence: CASSFPWTGRKETQYF. As DNA, the CDR3 is TGTGCCAGCAGTTTCCCTTGGACAGGTAGAAAAGAGACCCAGTACTTC.

The chain uses TRBV11-3 and TRBJ2-7; weak D call: TRBD2 (6 bases). CDR1 SGHNT and CDR2 YENEEA come from the germline V gene. The V gene lost 2 bases and the J gene lost 3 bases, with 11 bases spanning the gap. This CDR3 region has 14 residues. The DNA of the CDR3 is TGTGCCAGCAGCTTATTAGCGGAGAGCTACGAGCAGTACTTC. This encodes CASSLLAESYEQYF.

J is TRBJ1-4 and V is TRBV5-1, with 7 bases identical to TRBD1. J gave up 0 bases and V 4 bases, and 12 bases lay outside the gene matches. CDR3 length: 18 amino acids. Germline V gene lookup returns CDR1 SGHRS and CDR2 YFSETQ. The CDR3 region has the DNA TGCGCCAGCAGCACAGAGACAGGGCTCAAGTCAACTAATGAAAAACTGTTTTTT. Residues: CASSTETGLKSTNEKLFF.

The rearrangement links TRBV6-1 to TRBJ1-1, with D maybe TRBD1 (5 bases). Trimming removed 5 bases at V and 11 bases at J, with 24 bases between. The germline CDR1 and CDR2 sequences are MNHNS and SASEGT. The CDR3 consists of 15 residues. CDR3 amino acids: CASSPQLQDVFGAFF. In DNA, the CDR3 is TGTGCCAGCAGTCCACAGCTACAGGACGTGTTTGGTGCTTTCTTT.

This clone has only one observation. The rearrangement joins TRBV28 to TRBJ2-7; no clear D. Per the germline V gene, CDR1 is MDHEN and CDR2 is SYDVKM. Trimming cost V 3 bases and J 9 bases, with 12 bases left between them. The CDR3 covers 12 residues. The DNA for the CDR3 is TGTGCCAGCAGTTTGTACCGTTCGGGGCAGTACTTC. Its translation is CASSLYRSGQYF.

To note about this clone: Sequence at one end of the junction differs from germline and may be a read error. The V and J genes are TRBV7-9 and TRBJ2-7; 10 bases align to TRBD1. The CDR3 covers 13 residues. Germline loops: CDR1 SEHNR, CDR2 FQNEAQ (reference sequence). The chain's CDR3 is CSSSWGQGYEQYF. The CDR3 nucleotides are TGTTCCAGCAGCTGGGGACAGGGGTACGAGCAGTACTTC.

The CDR3 reads CASSQEGAGAGTKNIQYF. The CDR3 DNA reads TGCGCCAGCAGCCAAGAAGGGGCGGGGGCGGGGACCAAAAACATTCAGTACTTC. The rearrangement joins TRBV4-1 to TRBJ2-4, with D perhaps TRBD2 (7 bases). The CDR3 sequence is 18 residues long. V was shortened by 0 bases and J by 2 bases, with 17 bases between the two germline ends. Germline CDR1 MGHRA, CDR2 YSYEKL.

This clone has a handful of counts. The rearrangement joins TRBV11-2 to TRBJ1-2; 8 bases are a match to TRBD1. In germline, CDR1 is SGHAT, CDR2 FQNNGV. This CDR3 contains 13 residues. J was trimmed by 8 bases and V by 3 bases; bases with no gene match: 5. DNA for the CDR3: TGTGCCAGCAGCTTCCGGACAGGGAACGGCTACACCTTC. Protein: CASSFRTGNGYTF.

The table lists this clone with a few counts. CDR3 region: CASSLESTGRGYEQYF. CDR3 coding DNA: TGTGCCAGCAGCTTAGAGTCCACAGGGAGAGGCTACGAGCAGTACTTC. V usage is TRBV7-2 and J usage is TRBJ2-7, with TRBD1 as a possible D gene (6 bases). The CDR3 extends over 16 amino acids. Per germline, CDR1 SGHTA and CDR2 FQGNSA. Trimming shortened V by 1 base and J by 3 bases, and 16 bases separated the two germline ends.

A few counts support this clone. The chain employs TRBV7-3 and TRBJ2-5; 10 bases line up with TRBD2. Per the germline V gene, CDR1 is SGHTA and CDR2 is FQGTGA. This CDR3 is 16 amino acids long. With 5 bases clipped from V and 7 bases from J, the junction kept 13 bases outside the gene matches. CDR3 coding DNA: TGTGCCAGCAGCCCTCCCATACTAGCGGGAATGGGGACCCAGTACTTC. Amino acid sequence: CASSPPILAGMGTQYF.

As DNA, the CDR3 is TGTGCCAGCAGCGTCCCGACTAGCGGCCAAGAGACCCAGTACTTC. This gives the protein CASSVPTSGQETQYF. The chain employs TRBV7-8 and TRBJ2-5; 9 bases align to TRBD2. With V trimmed by 5 bases and J by 1 base, 5 bases remained unmatched. The CDR3 has 15 residues. CDR1 and CDR2 from the germline V gene are SGHVS and FQNEAQ. Together with reference TRBV7-8 and TRBJ2-5, the CDR3 gives the full variable domain: GAGVSQSPRYKVAKRGQDVALRCDPISGHVSLFWYQQALGQGPEFLTYFQNEAQLDKSGLPSDRFFAERPEGSVSTLKIQRTQQEDSAVYLCASSVPTSGQETQYFGPGTRLLVL.

Here the CDR3 reads CASTPRDINYEQYF. The CDR3 DNA is TGTGCCAGCACCCCCCGAGACATCAATTACGAGCAGTACTTC. The J gene is TRBJ2-7, the V gene TRBV6-5, with D hard to call. V was clipped by 7 bases and J by 4 bases, with 17 bases between them. Germline V lookup: CDR1 MNHEY, CDR2 SVGAGI. The CDR3 consists of 14 residues.

The rearrangement joins TRBV6-5 to TRBJ1-2, with D perhaps TRBD1 (6 bases). The CDR3 consists of 16 residues. Germline lookup yields CDR1 MNHEY and CDR2 SVGAGI. Trimming pared 4 bases from V and 1 base from J, leaving 16 bases between. The CDR3 is CASSSHGQILNYGYTF. The DNA for the CDR3 is TGTGCCAGCAGTTCTCACGGACAGATCCTTAACTATGGCTACACCTTC.

This sequence joins TRBV7-3 and TRBJ1-1; the match to TRBD1 covers 9 bases. The CDR3 spans 13 residues. V gave up 4 bases and J gave up 5 bases; unmatched junction bases: 2. CDR1 is SGHTA and CDR2 is FQGTGA in the germline V gene. The CDR3 sequence is CASSSGQGTEAFF. In nucleotides, the CDR3 is TGTGCCAGCAGCTCGGGACAGGGAACTGAAGCTTTCTTT. Using reference TRBV7-3 and TRBJ1-1 for the parts outside the CDR3, the full variable domain is GAGVSQTPSNKVTEKGKYVELRCDPISGHTALYWYRQSLGQGPEFLIYFQGTGAADDSGLPNDRFFAVRPEGSVSTLKIQRTERGDSAVYLCASSSGQGTEAFFGQGTRLTVV.

The V gene is TRBV4-3, the J gene TRBJ2-7; D is perhaps TRBD2 (6 bases). The CDR3 spans 14 residues. Germline CDR1 reads LGHNA; CDR2 reads YSLEER. V gave up 2 bases and J gave up 3 bases, with 11 bases separating them. CDR3 protein: CASSQSLGGYEQYF. CDR3 nucleotides: TGCGCCAGCAGCCAAAGCCTCGGGGGCTACGAGCAGTACTTC.

In DNA, the CDR3 is TGTGCCAGCAGTGACCACGGGACTAGCGGCACAGATACGCAGTATTTT. The encoded protein is CASSDHGTSGTDTQYF. The chain links TRBV6-4 to TRBJ2-3; 10 nucleotides match TRBD2. The length of the CDR3 is 16 residues. The trim removed 2 bases at V and 1 base at J, leaving 3 bases unmatched. CDR1 is MRHNA, CDR2 SNTAGT, per germline.

This rearrangement joins TRBV10-3 to TRBJ1-6; 10 bases align to TRBD1. V lost 7 bases, J lost 10 bases, and 4 bases stayed unmatched. The CDR3 consists of 13 residues. Germline V gives CDR1 ENHRY, CDR2 SYGVKD. The CDR3 DNA sequence: TGTGCCATCAAGACAGGGGGCGAATCACCCCTCCACTTT. It specifies CAIKTGGESPLHF.